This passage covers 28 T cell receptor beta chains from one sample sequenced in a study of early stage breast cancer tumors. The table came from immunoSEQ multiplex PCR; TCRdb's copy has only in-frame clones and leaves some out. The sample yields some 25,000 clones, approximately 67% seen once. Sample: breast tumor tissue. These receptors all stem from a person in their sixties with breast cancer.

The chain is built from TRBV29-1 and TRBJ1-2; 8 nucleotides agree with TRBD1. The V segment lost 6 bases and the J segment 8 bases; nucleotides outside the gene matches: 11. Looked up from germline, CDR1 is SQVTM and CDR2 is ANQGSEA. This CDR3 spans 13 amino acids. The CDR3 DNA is TGCAGCGTCCTCTTCACAGGGGGAGACGGCTACACCTTC. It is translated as CSVLFTGGDGYTF.

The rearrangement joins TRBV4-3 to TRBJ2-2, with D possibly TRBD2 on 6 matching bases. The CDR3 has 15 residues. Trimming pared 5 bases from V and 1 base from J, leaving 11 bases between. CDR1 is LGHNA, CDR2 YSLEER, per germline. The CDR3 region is CASSSAGGNTGELFF. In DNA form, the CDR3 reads TGCGCCAGCAGCTCAGCGGGCGGGAACACCGGGGAGCTGTTTTTT.

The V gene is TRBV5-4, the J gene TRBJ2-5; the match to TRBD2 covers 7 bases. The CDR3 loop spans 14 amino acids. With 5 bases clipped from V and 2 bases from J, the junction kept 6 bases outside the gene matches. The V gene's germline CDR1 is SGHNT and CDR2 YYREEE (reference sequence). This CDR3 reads CASRAGSGQETQYF. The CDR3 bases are TGTGCCAGCAGAGCGGGAAGTGGGCAAGAGACCCAGTACTTC.

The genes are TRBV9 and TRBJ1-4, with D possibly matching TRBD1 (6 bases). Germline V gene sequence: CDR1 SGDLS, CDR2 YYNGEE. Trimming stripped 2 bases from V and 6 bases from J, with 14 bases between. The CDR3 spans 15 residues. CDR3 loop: CASSVSFGQYEKLFF. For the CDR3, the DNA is TGTGCCAGCAGCGTTTCTTTTGGACAGTATGAAAAACTGTTTTTT.

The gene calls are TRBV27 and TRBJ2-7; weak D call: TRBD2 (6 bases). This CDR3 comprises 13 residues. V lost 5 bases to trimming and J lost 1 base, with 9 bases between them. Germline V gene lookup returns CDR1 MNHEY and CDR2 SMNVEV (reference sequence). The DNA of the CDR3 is TGTGCCAGCAGTCCCGGGAGTTCCTACGAGCAGTACTTC. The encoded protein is CASSPGSSYEQYF.

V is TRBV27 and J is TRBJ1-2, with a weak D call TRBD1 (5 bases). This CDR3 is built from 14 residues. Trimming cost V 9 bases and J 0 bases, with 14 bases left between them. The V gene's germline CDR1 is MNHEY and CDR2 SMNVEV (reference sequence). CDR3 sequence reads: CASAGNGANYGYTF. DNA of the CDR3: TGTGCCAGTGCAGGGAATGGAGCTAACTATGGCTACACCTTC.

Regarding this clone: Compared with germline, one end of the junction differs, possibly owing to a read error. The chain's CDR3 is CASSQDRFTGGYTF. For the CDR3, the DNA is TGCGCCAGCAGCCAAGATCGGTTTACGGGTGGCTACACCTTC. This chain uses TRBV13 with TRBJ1-2, with D unclear. The CDR3 contains 14 residues. Germline V CDR1 and CDR2: PRHDT, FYEKMQ (reference sequence). The full variable domain, its missing parts supplied by reference TRBV13 and TRBJ1-2, is AAGVIQSPRHLIKEKRETATLKCYPIPRHDTVYWYQQGPGQDPQFLISFYEKMQSDKGSIPDRFSAQQFSDYHSELNMSSLELGDSALYFCASSQDRFTGGYTFGSGTRLTVV.

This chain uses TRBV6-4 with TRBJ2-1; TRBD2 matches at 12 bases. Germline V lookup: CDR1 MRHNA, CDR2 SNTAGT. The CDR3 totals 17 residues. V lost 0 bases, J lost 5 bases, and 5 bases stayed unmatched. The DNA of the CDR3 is TGTGCCAGCAGTGACTCGTTTGGGACTAGCGGGCACAATGAGCAGTTCTTC. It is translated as CASSDSFGTSGHNEQFF.

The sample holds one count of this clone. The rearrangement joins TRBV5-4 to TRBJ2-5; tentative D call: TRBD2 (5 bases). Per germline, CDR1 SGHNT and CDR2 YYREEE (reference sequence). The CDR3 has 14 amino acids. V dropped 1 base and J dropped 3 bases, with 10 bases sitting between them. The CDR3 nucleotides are TGTGCCAGCAGCTTGCCGGGGATAAAAGAGACCCAGTACTTC. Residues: CASSLPGIKETQYF.

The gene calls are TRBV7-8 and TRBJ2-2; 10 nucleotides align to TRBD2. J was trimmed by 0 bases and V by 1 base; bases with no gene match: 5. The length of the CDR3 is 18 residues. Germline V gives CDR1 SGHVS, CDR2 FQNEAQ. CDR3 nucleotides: TGTGCCAGCAGCTTAGGATGGACTAGCGGAACGAACACCGGGGAGCTGTTTTTT. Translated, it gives CASSLGWTSGTNTGELFF.

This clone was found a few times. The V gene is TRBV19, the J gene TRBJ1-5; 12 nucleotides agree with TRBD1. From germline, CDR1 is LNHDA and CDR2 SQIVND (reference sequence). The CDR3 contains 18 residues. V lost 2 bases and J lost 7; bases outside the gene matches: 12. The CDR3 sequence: CASSIWGSGTGGIQPQHF. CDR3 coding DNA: TGTGCCAGTAGTATATGGGGTTCGGGGACAGGGGGCATACAGCCCCAGCATTTT. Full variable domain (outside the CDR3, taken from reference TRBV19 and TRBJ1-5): DGGITQSPKYLFRKEGQNVTLSCEQNLNHDAMYWYRQDPGQGLRLIYYSQIVNDFQKGDIAEGYSVSREKKESFPLTVTSAQKNPTAFYLCASSIWGSGTGGIQPQHFGDGTRLSIL.

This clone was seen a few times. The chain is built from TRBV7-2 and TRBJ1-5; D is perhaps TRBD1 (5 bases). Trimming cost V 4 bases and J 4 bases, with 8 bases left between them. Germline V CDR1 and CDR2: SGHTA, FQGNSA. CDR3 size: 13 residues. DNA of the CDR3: TGTGCCAGCAGCTCTACAGGTAATCAGCCCCAGCATTTT. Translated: CASSSTGNQPQHF.

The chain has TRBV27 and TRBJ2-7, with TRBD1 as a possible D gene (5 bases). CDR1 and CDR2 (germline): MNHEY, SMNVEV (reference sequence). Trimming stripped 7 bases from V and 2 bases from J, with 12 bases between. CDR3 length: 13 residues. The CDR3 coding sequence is TGTGCCAGCATGGGGCAGGAGACCTACGAGCAGTACTTC. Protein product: CASMGQETYEQYF.

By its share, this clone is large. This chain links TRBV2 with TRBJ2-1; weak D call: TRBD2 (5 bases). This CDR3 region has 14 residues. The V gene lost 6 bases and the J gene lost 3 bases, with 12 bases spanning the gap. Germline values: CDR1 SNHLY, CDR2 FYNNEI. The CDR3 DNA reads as TGTGCCAGCAGGGAGAGGGCCAGCTACAATGAGCAGTTCTTC. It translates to CASRERASYNEQFF.

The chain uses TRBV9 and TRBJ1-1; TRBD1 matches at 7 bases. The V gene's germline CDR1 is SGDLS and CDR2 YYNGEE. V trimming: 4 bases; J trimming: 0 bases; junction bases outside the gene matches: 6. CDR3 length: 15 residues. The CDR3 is CASSPRQGMNTEAFF. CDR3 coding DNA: TGTGCCAGCAGCCCCAGACAGGGAATGAACACTGAAGCTTTCTTT.

The CDR3 nucleotides read TGTGCCAGCAGCCCACGGACTAGCGGGATCTACAATGAGCAGTTCTTC. Protein sequence: CASSPRTSGIYNEQFF. The rearrangement joins TRBV7-9 to TRBJ2-1, with 12 bases identical to TRBD2. The V segment lost 5 bases and the J segment 3 bases; nucleotides outside the gene matches: 5. The CDR3 is 16 amino acids. Germline V lookup: CDR1 SEHNR, CDR2 FQNEAQ (reference sequence).

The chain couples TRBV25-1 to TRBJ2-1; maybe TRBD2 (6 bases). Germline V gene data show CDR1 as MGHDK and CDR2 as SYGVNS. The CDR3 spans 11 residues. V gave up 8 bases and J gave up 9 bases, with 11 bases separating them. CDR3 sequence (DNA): TGTGCCAGCGGCGGGACGAGTGAGCAGTTCTTC. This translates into CASGGTSEQFF. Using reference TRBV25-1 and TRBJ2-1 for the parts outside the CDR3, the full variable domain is EADIYQTPRYLVIGTGKKITLECSQTMGHDKMYWYQQDPGMELHLIHYSYGVNSTEKGDLSSESTVSRIRTEHFPLTLESARPSHTSQYLCASGGTSEQFFGPGTRLTVL.

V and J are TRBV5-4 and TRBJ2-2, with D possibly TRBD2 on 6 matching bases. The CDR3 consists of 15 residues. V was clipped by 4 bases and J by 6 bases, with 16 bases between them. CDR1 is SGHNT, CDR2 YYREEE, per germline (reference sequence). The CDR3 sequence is CASSRSLTSSGELFF. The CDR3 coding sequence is TGTGCCAGCAGCCGAAGCCTGACTAGTTCCGGGGAGCTGTTTTTT.

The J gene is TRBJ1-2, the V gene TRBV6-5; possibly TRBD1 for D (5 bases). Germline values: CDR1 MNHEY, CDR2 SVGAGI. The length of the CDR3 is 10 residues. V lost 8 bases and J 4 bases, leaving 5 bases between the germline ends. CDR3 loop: CASGAYGYTF. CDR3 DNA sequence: TGTGCCAGCGGGGCCTATGGCTACACCTTC.

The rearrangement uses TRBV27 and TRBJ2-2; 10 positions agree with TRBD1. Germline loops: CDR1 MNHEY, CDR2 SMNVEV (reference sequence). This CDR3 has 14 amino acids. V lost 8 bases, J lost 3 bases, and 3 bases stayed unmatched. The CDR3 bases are TGTGCCAGCGGGACAGGGGCCTACACCGGGGAGCTGTTTTTT. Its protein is CASGTGAYTGELFF.

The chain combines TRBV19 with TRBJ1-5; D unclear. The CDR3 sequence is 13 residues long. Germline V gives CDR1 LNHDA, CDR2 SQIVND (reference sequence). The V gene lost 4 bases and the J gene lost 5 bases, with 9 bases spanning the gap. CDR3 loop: CASSNDEYQPQHF. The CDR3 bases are TGTGCCAGTAGTAACGATGAGTATCAGCCCCAGCATTTT.

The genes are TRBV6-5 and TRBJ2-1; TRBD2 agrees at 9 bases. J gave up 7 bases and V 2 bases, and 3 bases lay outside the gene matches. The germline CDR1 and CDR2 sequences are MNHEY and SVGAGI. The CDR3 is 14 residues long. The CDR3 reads CASSYGLAWNEQFF. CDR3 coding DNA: TGTGCCAGCAGTTACGGACTAGCGTGGAATGAGCAGTTCTTC.

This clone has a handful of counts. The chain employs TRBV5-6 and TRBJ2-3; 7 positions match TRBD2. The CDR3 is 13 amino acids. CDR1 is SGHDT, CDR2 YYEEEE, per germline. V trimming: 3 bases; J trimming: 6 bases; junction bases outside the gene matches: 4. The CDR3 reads CASSWVGGDTQYF. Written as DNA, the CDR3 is TGTGCCAGCAGCTGGGTCGGGGGGGATACGCAGTATTTT. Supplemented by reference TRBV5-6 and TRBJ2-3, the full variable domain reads DAGVTQSPTHLIKTRGQQVTLRCSPKSGHDTVSWYQQALGQGPQFIFQYYEEEERQRGNFPDRFSGHQFPNYSSELNVNALLLGDSALYLCASSWVGGDTQYFGPGTRLTVL.

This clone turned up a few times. CDR3 sequence (DNA): TGTGCCAGCGGGGAGGCTATCTCTGGAAACACCATATATTTT. The encoded protein is CASGEAISGNTIYF. The J gene is TRBJ1-3, the V gene TRBV7-2; D uncertain. The germline V gene has CDR1 SGHTA and CDR2 FQGNSA. This CDR3 has 14 residues. V was shortened by 8 bases and J by 0 bases, with 11 bases between the two germline ends.

The CDR3 nucleotides read TGCAGCGCATTACAGGGGGTGAACACTGAAGCTTTCTTT. Protein product: CSALQGVNTEAFF. The chain employs TRBV29-1 and TRBJ1-1; 8 nucleotides line up with TRBD1. CDR1 and CDR2 from the germline V gene are SQVTM and ANQGSEA. With V trimmed by 7 bases and J by 0 bases, 4 bases remained unmatched. This CDR3 has 13 amino acids.

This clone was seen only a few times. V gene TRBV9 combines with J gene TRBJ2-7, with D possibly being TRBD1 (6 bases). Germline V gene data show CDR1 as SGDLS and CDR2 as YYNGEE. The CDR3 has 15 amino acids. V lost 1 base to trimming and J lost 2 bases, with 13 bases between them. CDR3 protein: CASSVSTGSTYEQYF. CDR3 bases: TGTGCCAGCAGCGTATCCACAGGGAGCACCTACGAGCAGTACTTC. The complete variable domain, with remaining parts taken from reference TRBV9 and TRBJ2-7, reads DSGVTQTPKHLITATGQRVTLRCSPRSGDLSVYWYQQSLDQGLQFLIQYYNGEERAKGNILERFSAQQFPDLHSELNLSSLELGDSALYFCASSVSTGSTYEQYFGPGTRLTVT.

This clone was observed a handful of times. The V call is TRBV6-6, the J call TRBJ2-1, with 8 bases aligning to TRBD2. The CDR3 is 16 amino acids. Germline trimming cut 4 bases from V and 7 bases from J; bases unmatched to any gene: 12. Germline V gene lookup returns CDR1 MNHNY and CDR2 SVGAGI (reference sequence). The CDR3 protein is CASSSRRAGVANEQFF. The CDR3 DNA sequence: TGTGCCAGCAGTTCTCGTAGAGCGGGGGTAGCAAATGAGCAGTTCTTC.

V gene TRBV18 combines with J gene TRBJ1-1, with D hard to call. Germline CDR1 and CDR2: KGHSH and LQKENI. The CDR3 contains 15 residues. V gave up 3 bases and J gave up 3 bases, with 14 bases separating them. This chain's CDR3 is CASSPRLRVDTEAFF. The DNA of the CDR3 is TGTGCCAGCTCACCTCGGCTACGGGTCGACACTGAAGCTTTCTTT.